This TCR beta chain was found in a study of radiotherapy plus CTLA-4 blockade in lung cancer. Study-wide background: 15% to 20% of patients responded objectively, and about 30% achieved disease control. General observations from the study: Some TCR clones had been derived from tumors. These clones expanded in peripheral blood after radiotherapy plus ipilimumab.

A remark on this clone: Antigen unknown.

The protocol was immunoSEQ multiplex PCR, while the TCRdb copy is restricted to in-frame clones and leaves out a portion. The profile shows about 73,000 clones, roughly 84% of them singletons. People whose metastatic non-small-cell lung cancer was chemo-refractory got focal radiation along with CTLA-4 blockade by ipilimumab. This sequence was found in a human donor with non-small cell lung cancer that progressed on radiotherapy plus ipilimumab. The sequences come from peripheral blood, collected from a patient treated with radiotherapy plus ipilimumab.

In DNA, the CDR3 is TGCAGCGTTGAAGCTGGTACAGCGGGAGAGTACGAGCAGTACTTC. This encodes CSVEAGTAGEYEQYF. The rearrangement uses TRBV29-1 and TRBJ2-7; TRBD2 aligns across 8 bases. The CDR3 is 15 amino acids. Per germline, CDR1 SQVTM and CDR2 ANQGSEA. V shed 1 base and J 4 bases; nucleotides not matched to a gene: 9.